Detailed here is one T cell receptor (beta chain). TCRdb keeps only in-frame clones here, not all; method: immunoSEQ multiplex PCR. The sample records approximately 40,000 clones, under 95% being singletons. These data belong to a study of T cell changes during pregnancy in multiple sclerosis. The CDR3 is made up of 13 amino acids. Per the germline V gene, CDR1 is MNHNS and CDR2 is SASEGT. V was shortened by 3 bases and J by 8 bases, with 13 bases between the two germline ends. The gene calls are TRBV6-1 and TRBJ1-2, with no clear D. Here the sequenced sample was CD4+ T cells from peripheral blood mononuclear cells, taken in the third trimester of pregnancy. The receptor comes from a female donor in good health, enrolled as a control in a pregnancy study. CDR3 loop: CASSDPTVIGYTF. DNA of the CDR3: TGTGCCAGCAGTGACCCTACGGTTATCGGCTACACCTTC.